The rows below give T cell receptor beta chains drawn from one sample of a study of cytomegalovirus exposure and HLA in healthy donors. TCRdb's copy holds only in-frame clones and misses some; the assay was immunoSEQ multiplex PCR. Of under 100,000 clones listed, around 76% are singletons. Input material: PBMCs. The receptors stem from a man aged 18 to 30 in good health and CMV-seropositive. Each CDR3 is given without its conserved first and last residue. The order of the fields is V gene, CDR3 length, J gene, CDR3 protein.

TRBV7-8	12	TRBJ2-2	ASTVTRAPGELF
TRBV2	12	TRBJ2-5	ASIHGGAFVAQY
TRBV10-1	12	TRBJ2-3	ASSESSLKDTQY
TRBV29-1	17	TRBJ2-1	SVPGQGRRDLGSYNEQF
TRBV27	9	TRBJ2-1	ASSPGVEQF
TRBV9	13	TRBJ2-7	ASSVGQGNRYEQY
TRBV6-5	12	TRBJ2-7	ASSYAGEVGEQY
TRBV15	13	TRBJ2-3	ATRRTSGSTDTQY
TRBV10-2	16	TRBJ2-1	ASSEPGGSGSPYNEQF
TRBV29-1	10	TRBJ2-7	SVEKGVYEQY
TRBV7-9	14	TRBJ2-1	ASSRWTSGTYNEQF
TRBV4-1	13	TRBJ2-7	ASSQPTSGRDKQY
TRBV29-1	10	TRBJ2-5	SVEYPAETQY
TRBV9	11	TRBJ1-1	ASSVGANTEAF
TRBV10-1	11	TRBJ2-1	ASSETGGGEQF
TRBV9	13	TRBJ1-2	ASSGRTGSEYGYT
TRBV6-5	13	TRBJ2-1	ASRPVGLAYNEQF
TRBV4-2	13	TRBJ1-1	ASSQVTGGSTEAF
TRBV7-2	16	TRBJ2-7	ASSLVGKTSGSFYEQY
TRBV5-4	9	TRBJ2-2	ASSFSGELF
TRBV28	11	TRBJ1-1	ASSYYRGEGAF
TRBV7-9	14	TRBJ2-7	ASSLETGHLIYEQY
TRBV9	13	TRBJ1-4	ASSVAGTGTEKLF
TRBV7-8	14	TRBJ2-7	ASSKLTGPSRYEQY
TRBV4-2	19	TRBJ2-5	ASSQLTIRASGRLSQETQY
TRBV6-1	13	TRBJ1-1	ASSEKSGGDPEAF
TRBV28	11	TRBJ2-7	ASSFSGSDEQY
TRBV21-1	13	TRBJ1-5	ASSLKPDSNQPQH
TRBV5-1	14	TRBJ2-1	ASSYEPRQGSNEQF
TRBV9	15	TRBJ1-3	ASSVQPYLLSGNTIY
TRBV28	16	TRBJ2-6	ASNLRGTGGPGANVLT
TRBV7-9	11	TRBJ2-7	ASSLAETYEQY
TRBV11-2	13	TRBJ1-5	ASSQNSGVNQPQH
TRBV12-1	12	TRBJ1-5	ASSFSAKSQPQH
TRBV9	12	TRBJ2-7	ASSPRTGNYEQY
TRBV6-5	13	TRBJ2-1	ASSSSLSMYNEQF
TRBV5-1	12	TRBJ1-4	ASSLAGEREKLF
TRBV27	12	TRBJ1-1	ASRRTGRYTEAF
TRBV5-6	9	TRBJ2-5	ASSAAETQY
TRBV28	13	TRBJ1-5	ASPPRTGGNQPQH
TRBV2	14	TRBJ1-2	ASRRLFGTSNYGYT
TRBV4-1	15	TRBJ2-3	ASSQSPGGSGTDTQY
TRBV28	13	TRBJ2-1	ASSLAGGPLNEQF
TRBV6-5	11	TRBJ2-7	ASIGRGTYEQY
TRBV28	12	TRBJ2-7	ASSPGQVPYEQY
TRBV5-1	10	TRBJ2-1	ASSVRGHEQF
TRBV4-1	14	TRBJ1-1	ASSHPMRQPGAEAF
TRBV4-1	13	TRBJ2-1	ASSQVRTSGSRKV